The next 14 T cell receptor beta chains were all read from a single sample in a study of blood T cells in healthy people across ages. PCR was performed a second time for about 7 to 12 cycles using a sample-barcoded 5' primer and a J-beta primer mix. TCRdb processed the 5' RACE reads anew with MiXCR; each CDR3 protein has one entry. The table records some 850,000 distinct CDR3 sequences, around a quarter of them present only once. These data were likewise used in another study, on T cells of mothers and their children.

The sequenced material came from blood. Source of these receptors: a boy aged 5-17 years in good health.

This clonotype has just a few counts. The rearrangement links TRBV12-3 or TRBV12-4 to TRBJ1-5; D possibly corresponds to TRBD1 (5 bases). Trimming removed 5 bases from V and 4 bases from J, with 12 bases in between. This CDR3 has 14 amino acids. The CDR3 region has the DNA TGTGCCAGCAGTCCGGACCAGGGAAATCAGCCCCAGCATTTT. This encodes CASSPDQGNQPQHF.

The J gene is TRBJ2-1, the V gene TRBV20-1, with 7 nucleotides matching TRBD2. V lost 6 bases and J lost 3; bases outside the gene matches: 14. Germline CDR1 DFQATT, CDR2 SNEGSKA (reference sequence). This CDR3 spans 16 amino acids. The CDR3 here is CSARRTLAAYYNEQFF. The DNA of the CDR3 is TGCAGTGCCCGCCGGACCCTAGCGGCCTACTACAATGAGCAGTTCTTC.

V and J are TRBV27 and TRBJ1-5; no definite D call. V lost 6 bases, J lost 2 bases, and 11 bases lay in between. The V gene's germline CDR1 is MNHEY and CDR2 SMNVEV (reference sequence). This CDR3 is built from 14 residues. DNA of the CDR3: TGTGCCAGCAGCCAAGGTAGGGGCAATCAGCCCCAGCATTTT. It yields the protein CASSQGRGNQPQHF.

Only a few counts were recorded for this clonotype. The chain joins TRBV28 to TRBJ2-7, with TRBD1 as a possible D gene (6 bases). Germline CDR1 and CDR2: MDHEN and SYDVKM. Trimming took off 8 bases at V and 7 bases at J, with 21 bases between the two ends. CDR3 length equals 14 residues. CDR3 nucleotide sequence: TGTGCCAGCGCCCTCCAAGGACAGTTCTTGGAGCAGTACTTC. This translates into CASALQGQFLEQYF.

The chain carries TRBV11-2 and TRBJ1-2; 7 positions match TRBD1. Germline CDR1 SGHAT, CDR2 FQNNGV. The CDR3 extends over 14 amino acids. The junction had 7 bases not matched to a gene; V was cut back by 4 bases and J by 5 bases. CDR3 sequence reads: CASSSGTVQYGYTF. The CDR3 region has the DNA TGTGCCAGCAGCTCGGGGACAGTCCAATATGGCTACACCTTC.

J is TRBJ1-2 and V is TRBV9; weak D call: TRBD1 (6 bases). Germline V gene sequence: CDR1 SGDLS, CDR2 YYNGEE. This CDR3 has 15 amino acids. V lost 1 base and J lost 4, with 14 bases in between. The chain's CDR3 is CASSVNAGAGYGYTF. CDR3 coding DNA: TGTGCCAGCAGCGTAAACGCGGGGGCGGGCTATGGCTACACCTTC.

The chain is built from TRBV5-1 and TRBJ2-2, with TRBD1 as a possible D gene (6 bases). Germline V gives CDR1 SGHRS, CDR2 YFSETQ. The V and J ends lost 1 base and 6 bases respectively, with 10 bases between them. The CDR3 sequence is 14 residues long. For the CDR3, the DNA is TGCGCCAGCAGCTTGACAGGGTTAGCCGGGGAGCTGTTTTTT. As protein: CASSLTGLAGELFF.

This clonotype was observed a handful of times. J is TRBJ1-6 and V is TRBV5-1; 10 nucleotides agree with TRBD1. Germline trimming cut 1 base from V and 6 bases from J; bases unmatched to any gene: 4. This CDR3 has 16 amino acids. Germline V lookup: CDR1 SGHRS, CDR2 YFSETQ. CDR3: CASSLWGQGSNSPLHF. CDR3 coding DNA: TGCGCCAGCAGCTTGTGGGGACAGGGGTCTAATTCACCCCTCCACTTT. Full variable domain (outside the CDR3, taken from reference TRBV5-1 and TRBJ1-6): KAGVTQTPRYLIKTRGQQVTLSCSPISGHRSVSWYQQTPGQGLQFLFEYFSETQRNKGNFPGRFSGRQFSNSRSEMNVSTLELGDSALYLCASSLWGQGSNSPLHFGNGTRLTVT.

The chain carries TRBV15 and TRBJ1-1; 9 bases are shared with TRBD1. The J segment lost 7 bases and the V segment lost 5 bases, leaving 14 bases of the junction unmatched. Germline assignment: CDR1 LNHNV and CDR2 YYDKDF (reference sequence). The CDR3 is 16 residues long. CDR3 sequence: CATSARPGTGSLEAFF. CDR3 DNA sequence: TGTGCCACCAGCGCTCGCCCCGGGACAGGGAGCCTTGAAGCTTTCTTT.

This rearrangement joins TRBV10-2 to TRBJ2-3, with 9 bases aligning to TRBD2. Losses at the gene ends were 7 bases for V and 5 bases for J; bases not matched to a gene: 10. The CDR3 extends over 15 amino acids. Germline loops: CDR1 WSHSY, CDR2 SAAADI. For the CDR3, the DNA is TGCGCCAGCAATAAAGGGGGTAGCGGGGGAGATACGCAGTATTTT. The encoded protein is CASNKGGSGGDTQYF.

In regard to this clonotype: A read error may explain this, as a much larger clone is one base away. The CDR3 protein is CASSLPTEELFF. The CDR3 DNA reads as TGTGCCAGCAGTTTACCCACTGAAGAACTGTTTTTT. The chain joins TRBV5-5 to TRBJ1-4; D remains unclear. This CDR3 has 12 residues. Germline values: CDR1 SGHKS, CDR2 YYEKEE (reference sequence).

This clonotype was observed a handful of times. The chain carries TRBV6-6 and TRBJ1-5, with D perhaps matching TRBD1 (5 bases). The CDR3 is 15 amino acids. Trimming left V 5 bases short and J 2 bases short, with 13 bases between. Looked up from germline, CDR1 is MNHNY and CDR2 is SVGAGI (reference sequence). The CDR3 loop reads CASSDLRVRNQPQHF. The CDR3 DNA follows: TGTGCCAGCAGTGACCTCAGGGTTCGCAATCAGCCCCAGCATTTT.

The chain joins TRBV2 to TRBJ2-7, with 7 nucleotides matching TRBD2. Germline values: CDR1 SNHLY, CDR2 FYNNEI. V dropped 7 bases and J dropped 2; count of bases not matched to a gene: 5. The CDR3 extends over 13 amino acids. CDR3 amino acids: CASKASGAYEQYF. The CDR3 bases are TGTGCCAGCAAGGCTAGCGGCGCCTACGAGCAGTACTTC.

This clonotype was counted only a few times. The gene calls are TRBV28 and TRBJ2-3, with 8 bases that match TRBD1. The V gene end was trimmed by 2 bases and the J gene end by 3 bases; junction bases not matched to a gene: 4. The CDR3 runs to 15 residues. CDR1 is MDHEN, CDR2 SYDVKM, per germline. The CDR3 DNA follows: TGTGCCAGCAGTTTACCCGGACAGGGTACAGATACGCAGTATTTT. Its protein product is CASSLPGQGTDTQYF.